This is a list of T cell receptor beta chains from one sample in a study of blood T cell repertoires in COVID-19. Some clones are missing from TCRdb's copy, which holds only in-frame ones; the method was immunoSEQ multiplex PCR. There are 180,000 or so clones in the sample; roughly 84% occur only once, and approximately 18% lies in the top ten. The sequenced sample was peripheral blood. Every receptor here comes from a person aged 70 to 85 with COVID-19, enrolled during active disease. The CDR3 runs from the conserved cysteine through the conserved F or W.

cdr3_aa: CASSQAPSGRTDTQYF
j_call: TRBJ2-3
v_call: TRBV4-3

cdr3_aa: CASRRQTYEQYF
j_call: TRBJ2-7
v_call: TRBV6-5

cdr3_aa: CASIEGSNSGNTIYF
j_call: TRBJ1-3
v_call: TRBV2

cdr3_aa: CASSQASRGNRVDTQYF
j_call: TRBJ2-3
v_call: TRBV4-3

cdr3_aa: CASSSSTGGTGNTIYF
j_call: TRBJ1-3
v_call: TRBV7-9

cdr3_aa: CASSYQGTSGRSDTQYF
j_call: TRBJ2-3
v_call: TRBV5-5

cdr3_aa: CASSQGWGSATNEKLFF
j_call: TRBJ1-4
v_call: TRBV4-3

cdr3_aa: CATSSGDLGVDGYTF
j_call: TRBJ1-2
v_call: TRBV5-1

cdr3_aa: CASSLTGVAGNTEAFF
j_call: TRBJ1-1
v_call: TRBV27

cdr3_aa: CASTRTGGFYGYTF
j_call: TRBJ1-2
v_call: TRBV25-1

cdr3_aa: CASRGQGISEQYF
j_call: TRBJ2-7
v_call: TRBV4-1

cdr3_aa: CASSLDSNTQYF
j_call: TRBJ2-3
v_call: TRBV7-2

cdr3_aa: CASSFRRGGTDTQYF
j_call: TRBJ2-3
v_call: TRBV3-1/TRBV3-2

cdr3_aa: CASSLVGSSGNTIYF
j_call: TRBJ1-3
v_call: TRBV7-2

cdr3_aa: CASSLRLGGNYEQYF
j_call: TRBJ2-7
v_call: TRBV11-2

cdr3_aa: CASSSAGSGTSQFF
j_call: TRBJ2-1
v_call: TRBV28

cdr3_aa: CASRDNINYGYTF
j_call: TRBJ1-2
v_call: TRBV6-5

cdr3_aa: CASSQGGAGEAFF
j_call: TRBJ1-1
v_call: TRBV3-1/TRBV3-2

cdr3_aa: CATSRVGTGNYNEQFF
j_call: TRBJ2-1
v_call: TRBV15

cdr3_aa: CASSTGWGEGEQFF
j_call: TRBJ2-1
v_call: TRBV19

cdr3_aa: CARLSGRAVLKWNTGELFF
j_call: TRBJ2-2
v_call: TRBV19

cdr3_aa: CASGGDRGTGELFF
j_call: TRBJ2-2
v_call: TRBV2

cdr3_aa: CASFLSSGANVLTF
j_call: TRBJ2-6
v_call: TRBV5-1

cdr3_aa: CASSLGLAGEETQYF
j_call: TRBJ2-5
v_call: TRBV5-8

cdr3_aa: CATDATGRRSSYGYTF
j_call: TRBJ1-2
v_call: TRBV19

cdr3_aa: CASSSGAGPGTDTQYF
j_call: TRBJ2-3
v_call: TRBV5-6

cdr3_aa: CASSAPGVYEQYF
j_call: TRBJ2-7
v_call: TRBV11-1

cdr3_aa: CASSAGGTAKNIQYF
j_call: TRBJ2-4
v_call: TRBV4-3

cdr3_aa: CASSVGQLDNSPLHF
j_call: TRBJ1-6
v_call: TRBV9

cdr3_aa: CASSHTGTSGGAGEQFF
j_call: TRBJ2-1
v_call: TRBV4-1

cdr3_aa: CASRESASYGYTF
j_call: TRBJ1-2
v_call: TRBV28

cdr3_aa: CASSPSGISGNTIYF
j_call: TRBJ1-3
v_call: TRBV6-5

cdr3_aa: CASSGRTASNSPLHF
j_call: TRBJ1-6
v_call: TRBV10-3

cdr3_aa: CASSMTRKDTQYF
j_call: TRBJ2-3
v_call: TRBV19

cdr3_aa: CASNPDRFLGYTF
j_call: TRBJ1-2
v_call: TRBV2

cdr3_aa: CASSPHKEKLFF
j_call: TRBJ1-4
v_call: TRBV5-8

cdr3_aa: CASIIEGVPGDNSPLHF
j_call: TRBJ1-6
v_call: TRBV28

cdr3_aa: CASSRRSPGQGMETQYF
j_call: TRBJ2-5
v_call: TRBV7-8

cdr3_aa: CASSLGVRDTEAFF
j_call: TRBJ1-1
v_call: TRBV5-5

cdr3_aa: CASSLSQGLWDTQYF
j_call: TRBJ2-3
v_call: TRBV27

cdr3_aa: CASSFVGGAQETQYF
j_call: TRBJ2-5
v_call: TRBV9

cdr3_aa: CASRLAASTDTQYF
j_call: TRBJ2-3
v_call: TRBV11-2

cdr3_aa: CASSAISGEPQHF
j_call: TRBJ1-5
v_call: TRBV9

cdr3_aa: CASSWKQGSREQFF
j_call: TRBJ2-1
v_call: TRBV5-1

cdr3_aa: CASRPKAGTNEKLFF
j_call: TRBJ1-4
v_call: TRBV5-1